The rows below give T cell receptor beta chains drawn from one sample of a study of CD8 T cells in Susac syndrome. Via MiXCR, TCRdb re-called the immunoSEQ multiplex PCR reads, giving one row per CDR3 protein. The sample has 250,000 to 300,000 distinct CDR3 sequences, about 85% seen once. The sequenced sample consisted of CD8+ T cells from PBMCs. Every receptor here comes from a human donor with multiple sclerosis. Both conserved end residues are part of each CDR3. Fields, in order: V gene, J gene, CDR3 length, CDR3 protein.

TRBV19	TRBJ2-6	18	CASSIMTSAYSGANVLTF
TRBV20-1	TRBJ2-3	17	CSARLGSTPRGTDTQYF
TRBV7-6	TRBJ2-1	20	CASSLVASGRERGSYNEQFF
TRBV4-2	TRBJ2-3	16	CASSFPREVGTDTQYF
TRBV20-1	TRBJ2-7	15	CSARGLAGGGYEQYF
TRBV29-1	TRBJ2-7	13	CSVADSTPYEQYF
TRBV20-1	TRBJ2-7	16	CSASELLAKSSYEQYF
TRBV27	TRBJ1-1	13	CASSLSGLPEAFF
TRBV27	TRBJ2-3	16	CASSLLWGLSTDTQYF
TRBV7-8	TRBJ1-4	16	CASSVGKIATNEKLFF
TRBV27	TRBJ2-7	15	CASSPSGASSYEQYF
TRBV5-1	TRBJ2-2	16	CASSDRTGLNTGELFF
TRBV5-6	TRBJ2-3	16	CASSLRLAGVIDAQYF
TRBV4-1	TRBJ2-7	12	CASSRRENEQYF
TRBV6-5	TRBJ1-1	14	CASGAPEGDTEAFF
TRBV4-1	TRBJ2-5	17	CASSQVRDLGGEETQYF
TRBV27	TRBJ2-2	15	CASSLTSGRLGELFF
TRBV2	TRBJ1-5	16	CASSGRGRYSNQPQHF
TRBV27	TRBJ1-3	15	CASSLGGVTGNTIYF
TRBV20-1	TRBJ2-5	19	CSAERSSYLVRTHQETQYF
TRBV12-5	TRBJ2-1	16	CASGLDRTSGRDEQFF
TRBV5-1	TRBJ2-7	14	CASNEGQDTYEQYF
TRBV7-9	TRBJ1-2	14	CASSLVDEQDDYTF
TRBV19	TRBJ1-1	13	CASSDTMNTEAFF
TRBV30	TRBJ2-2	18	CAYNPRGGNKLNTGELFF
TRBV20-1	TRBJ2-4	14	CSARIHLAKNIQYF
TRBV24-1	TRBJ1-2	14	CATSDPDRNYGYTF
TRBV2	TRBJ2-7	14	CASSAATGLYEQYF
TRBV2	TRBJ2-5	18	CASSDIHGSTQRQETQYF
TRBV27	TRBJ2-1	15	CASSASSGFYNEQFF
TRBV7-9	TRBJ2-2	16	CASSPGPGQPTGELFF
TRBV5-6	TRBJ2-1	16	CASSLWWGDSYNEQFF
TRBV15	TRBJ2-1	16	CATSRGLAGSDNEQFF